This T cell receptor beta chain derives from a study of memory CD4+ T cells and cytomegalovirus serostatus. Looking at the study overall: Donors were healthy Belgian adults, some 10 CMV seropositive and 24 seronegative. Regarding the study as a whole: CMV serostatus prediction reached median AUC roughly 0.95, or 0.91 with US-trained model. Each of approximately 63 CMV-associated TCRbeta sequences occurred in one to five individuals.

Sequencing used immunoSEQ multiplex PCR; TCRdb keeps in-frame clones, though not all of them. The table records about 38,000 clones, around 80% of them present only once. Regarding this clone: Its antigen remains unknown.

J gave up 5 bases and V 0 bases, and 4 bases lay outside the gene matches. The CDR3 is 15 residues long. Germline values: CDR1 SGHRS, CDR2 YFSETQ. Single viable CD3+CD4+CD8-CD45RO+ cells were sorted as the memory CD4+ T cells. Serum IgG to CMV pp150, pp28, p38 and p52 defined serostatus. The chain uses TRBV5-1 and TRBJ2-2, with TRBD2 identical over 7 bases. The sequence was collected from an adult in good health and CMV-seropositive. Sequencing used memory CD4+ T cells from blood. The CDR3 DNA reads TGCGCCAGCAGCTTGGGCGGGACTACAACCGGGGAGCTGTTTTTT. Amino acids: CASSLGGTTTGELFF.